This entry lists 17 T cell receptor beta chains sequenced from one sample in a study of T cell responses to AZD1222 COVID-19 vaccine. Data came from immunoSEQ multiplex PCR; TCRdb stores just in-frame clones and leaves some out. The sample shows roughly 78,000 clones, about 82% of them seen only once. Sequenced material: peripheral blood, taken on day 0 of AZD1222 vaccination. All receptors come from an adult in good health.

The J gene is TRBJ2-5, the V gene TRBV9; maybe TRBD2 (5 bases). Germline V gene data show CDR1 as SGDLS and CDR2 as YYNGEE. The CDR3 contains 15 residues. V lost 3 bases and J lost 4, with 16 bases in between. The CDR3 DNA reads TGTGCCAGCAGCGCCGGAACTCTAGCTGTAGAGACCCAGTACTTC. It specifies CASSAGTLAVETQYF.

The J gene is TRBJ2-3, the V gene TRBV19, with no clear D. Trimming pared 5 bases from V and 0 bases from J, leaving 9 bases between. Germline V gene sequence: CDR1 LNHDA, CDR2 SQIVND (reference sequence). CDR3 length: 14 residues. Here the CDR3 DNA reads TGTGCCAGTAGTGCACAGACTAGCACAGATACGCAGTATTTT. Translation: CASSAQTSTDTQYF.

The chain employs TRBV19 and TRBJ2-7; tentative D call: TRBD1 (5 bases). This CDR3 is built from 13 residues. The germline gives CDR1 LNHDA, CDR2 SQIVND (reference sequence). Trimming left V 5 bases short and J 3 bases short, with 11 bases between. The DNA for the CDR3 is TGTGCCAGTAGTGTAGGCAGGGTCTACGAGCAGTACTTC. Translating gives CASSVGRVYEQYF.

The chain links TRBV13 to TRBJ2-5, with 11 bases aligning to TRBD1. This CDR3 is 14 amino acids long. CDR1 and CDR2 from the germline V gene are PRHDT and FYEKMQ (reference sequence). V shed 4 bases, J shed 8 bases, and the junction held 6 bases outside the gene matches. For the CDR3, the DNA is TGTGCCAGCAGCTCCGGACAGGGGGCGCGTACCCAGTACTTC. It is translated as CASSSGQGARTQYF.

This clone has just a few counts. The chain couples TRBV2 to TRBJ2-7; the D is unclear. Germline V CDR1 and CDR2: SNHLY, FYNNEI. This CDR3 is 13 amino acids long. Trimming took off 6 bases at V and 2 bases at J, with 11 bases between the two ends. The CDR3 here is CASSLDAPYEQYF. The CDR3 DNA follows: TGTGCCAGCAGCCTAGATGCACCCTACGAGCAGTACTTC.

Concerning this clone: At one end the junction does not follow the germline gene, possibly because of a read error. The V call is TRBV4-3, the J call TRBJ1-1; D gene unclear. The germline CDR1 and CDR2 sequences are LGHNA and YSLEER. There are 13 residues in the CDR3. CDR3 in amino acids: CASSQGEQLMEVF. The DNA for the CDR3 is TGCGCCAGCAGCCAAGGGGAGCAGTTGATGGAGGTCTTT.

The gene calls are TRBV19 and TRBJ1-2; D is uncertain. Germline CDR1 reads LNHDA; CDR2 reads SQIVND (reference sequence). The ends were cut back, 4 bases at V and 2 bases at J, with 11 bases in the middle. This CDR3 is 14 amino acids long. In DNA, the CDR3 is TGTGCCAGTAGTACCAGGTACGAGAACTATGGCTACACCTTC. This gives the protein CASSTRYENYGYTF.

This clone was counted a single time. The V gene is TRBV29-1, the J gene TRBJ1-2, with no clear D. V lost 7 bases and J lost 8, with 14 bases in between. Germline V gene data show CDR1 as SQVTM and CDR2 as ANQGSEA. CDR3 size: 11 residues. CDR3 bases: TGCAGCGCGCTGTCGGGGATCGGCTACACCTTC. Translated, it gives CSALSGIGYTF. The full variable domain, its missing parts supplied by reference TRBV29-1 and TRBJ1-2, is SAVISQKPSRDICQRGTSLTIQCQVDSQVTMMFWYRQQPGQSLTLIATANQGSEATYESGFVIDKFPISRPNLTFSTLTVSNMSPEDSSIYLCSALSGIGYTFGSGTRLTVV.

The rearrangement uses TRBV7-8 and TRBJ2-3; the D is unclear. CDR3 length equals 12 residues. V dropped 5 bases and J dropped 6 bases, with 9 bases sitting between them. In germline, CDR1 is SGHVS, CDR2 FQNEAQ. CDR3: CASSPGADTQYF. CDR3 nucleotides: TGTGCCAGCAGCCCTGGAGCGGATACGCAGTATTTT.

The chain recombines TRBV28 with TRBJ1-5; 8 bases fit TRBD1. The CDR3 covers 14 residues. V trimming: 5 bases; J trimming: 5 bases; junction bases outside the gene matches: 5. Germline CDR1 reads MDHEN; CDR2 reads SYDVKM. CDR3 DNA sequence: TGTGCCAGCAGTCTGGACAGGGACGATCAGCCCCAGCATTTT. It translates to CASSLDRDDQPQHF.

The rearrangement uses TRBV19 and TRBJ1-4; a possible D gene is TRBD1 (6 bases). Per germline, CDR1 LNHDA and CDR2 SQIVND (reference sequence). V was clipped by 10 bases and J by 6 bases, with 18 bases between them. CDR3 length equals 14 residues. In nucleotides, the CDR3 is TGTGCCACCCAAGACGGGGGCGTAGATGAAAAACTGTTTTTT. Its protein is CATQDGGVDEKLFF.

CDR3 sequence: CASSISPGLNSPLHF. The CDR3 coding sequence is TGTGCCAGTAGTATAAGCCCGGGGCTGAATTCACCCCTCCACTTT. This rearrangement joins TRBV19 to TRBJ1-6; D may be TRBD1 (5 bases). CDR3 size: 15 residues. V dropped 2 bases and J dropped 7 bases, with 12 bases sitting between them. CDR1 and CDR2 from the germline V gene are LNHDA and SQIVND (reference sequence).

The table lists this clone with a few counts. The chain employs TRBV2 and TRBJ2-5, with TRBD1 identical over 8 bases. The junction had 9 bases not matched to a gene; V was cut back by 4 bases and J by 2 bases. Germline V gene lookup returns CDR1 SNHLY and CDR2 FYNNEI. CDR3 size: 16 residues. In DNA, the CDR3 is TGTGCCAGCAGTGTGATGGCAGGGGGCAAGCAAGAGACCCAGTACTTC. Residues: CASSVMAGGKQETQYF.

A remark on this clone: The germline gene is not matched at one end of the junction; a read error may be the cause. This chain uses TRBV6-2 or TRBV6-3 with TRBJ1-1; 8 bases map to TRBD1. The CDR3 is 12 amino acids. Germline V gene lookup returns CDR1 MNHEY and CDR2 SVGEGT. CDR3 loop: CASSYSDRAKFF. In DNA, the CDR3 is TGTGCCAGCAGTTACTCGGACAGGGCAAAGTTTTTT.

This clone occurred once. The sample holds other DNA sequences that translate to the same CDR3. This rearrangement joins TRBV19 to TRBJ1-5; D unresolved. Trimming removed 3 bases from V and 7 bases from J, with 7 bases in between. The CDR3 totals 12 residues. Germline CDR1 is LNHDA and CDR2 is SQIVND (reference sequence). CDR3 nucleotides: TGTGCCAGTAGTATTGTGGGACAGCCCCAGCATTTT. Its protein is CASSIVGQPQHF.

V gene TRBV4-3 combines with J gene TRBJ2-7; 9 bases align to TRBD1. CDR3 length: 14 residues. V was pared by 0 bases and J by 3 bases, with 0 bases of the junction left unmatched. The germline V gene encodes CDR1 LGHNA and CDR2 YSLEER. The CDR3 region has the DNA TGCGCCAGCAGCCAAGAGGACAGGGGCTACGAGCAGTACTTC. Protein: CASSQEDRGYEQYF.

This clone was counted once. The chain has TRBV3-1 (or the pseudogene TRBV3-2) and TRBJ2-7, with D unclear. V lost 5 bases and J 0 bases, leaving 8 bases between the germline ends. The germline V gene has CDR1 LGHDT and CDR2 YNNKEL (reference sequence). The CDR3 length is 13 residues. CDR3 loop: CASSYLSSYEQYF. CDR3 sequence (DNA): TGTGCCAGCAGCTACCTGAGCTCCTACGAGCAGTACTTC.